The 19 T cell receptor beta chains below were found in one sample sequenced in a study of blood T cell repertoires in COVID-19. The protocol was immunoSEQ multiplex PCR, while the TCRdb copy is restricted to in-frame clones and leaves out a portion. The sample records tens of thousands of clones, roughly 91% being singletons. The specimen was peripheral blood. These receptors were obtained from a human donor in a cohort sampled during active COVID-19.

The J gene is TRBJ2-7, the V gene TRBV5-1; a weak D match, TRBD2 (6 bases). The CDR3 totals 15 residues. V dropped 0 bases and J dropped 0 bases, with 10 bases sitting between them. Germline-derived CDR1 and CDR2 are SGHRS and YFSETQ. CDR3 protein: CASSLEVGSSYEQYF. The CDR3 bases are TGCGCCAGCAGCTTGGAGGTCGGGAGCTCCTACGAGCAGTACTTC.

The DNA of the CDR3 is TGCGCCAGCAGCCAAGATGTCCAGGGCTACGATACGCAGTATTTT. As protein: CASSQDVQGYDTQYF. The V and J genes are TRBV4-1 and TRBJ2-3, with a weak D call TRBD1 (5 bases). Germline CDR1 reads MGHRA; CDR2 reads YSYEKL. V dropped 0 bases and J dropped 6 bases, with 13 bases sitting between them. The CDR3 spans 15 residues.

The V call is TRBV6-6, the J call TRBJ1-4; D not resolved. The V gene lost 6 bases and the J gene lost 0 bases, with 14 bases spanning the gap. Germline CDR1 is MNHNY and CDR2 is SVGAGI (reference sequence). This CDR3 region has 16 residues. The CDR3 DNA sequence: TGTGCCAGCAGCCCCCTTGCGAGTGCAACTAATGAAAAACTGTTTTTT. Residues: CASSPLASATNEKLFF.

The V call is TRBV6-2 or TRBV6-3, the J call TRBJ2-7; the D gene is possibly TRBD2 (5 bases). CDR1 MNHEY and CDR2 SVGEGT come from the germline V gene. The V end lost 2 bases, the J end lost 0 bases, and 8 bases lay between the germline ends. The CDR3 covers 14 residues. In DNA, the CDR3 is TGTGCCAGCAGTTACGAGGGCATCTCCTACGAGCAGTACTTC. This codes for CASSYEGISYEQYF.

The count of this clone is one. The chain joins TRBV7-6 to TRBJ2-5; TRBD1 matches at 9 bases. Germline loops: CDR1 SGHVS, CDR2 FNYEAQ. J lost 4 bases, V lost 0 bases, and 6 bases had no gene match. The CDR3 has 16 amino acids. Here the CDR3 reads CASSLADRGIVETQYF. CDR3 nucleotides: TGTGCCAGCAGCTTAGCGGACAGGGGAATCGTAGAGACCCAGTACTTC.

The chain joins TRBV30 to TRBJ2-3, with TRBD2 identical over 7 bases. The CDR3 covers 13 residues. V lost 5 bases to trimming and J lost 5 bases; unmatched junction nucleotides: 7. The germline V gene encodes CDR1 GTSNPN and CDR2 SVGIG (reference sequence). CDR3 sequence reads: CAWVRDYLDTQYF. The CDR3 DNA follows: TGTGCCTGGGTACGGGACTACTTAGATACGCAGTATTTT.

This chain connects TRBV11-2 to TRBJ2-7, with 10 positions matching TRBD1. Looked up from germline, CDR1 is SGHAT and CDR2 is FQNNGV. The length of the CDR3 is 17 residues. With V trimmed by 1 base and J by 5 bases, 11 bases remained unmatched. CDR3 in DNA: TGTGCCAGCAGCTTAGCCCGGTCCGGGACAGGGGACAACGAGCAGTACTTC. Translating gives CASSLARSGTGDNEQYF.

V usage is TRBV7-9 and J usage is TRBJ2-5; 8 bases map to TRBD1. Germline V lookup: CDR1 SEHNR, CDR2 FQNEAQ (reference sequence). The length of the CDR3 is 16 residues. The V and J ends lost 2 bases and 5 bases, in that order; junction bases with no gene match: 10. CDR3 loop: CASSLFRTGKGETQYF. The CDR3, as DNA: TGTGCCAGCAGCTTATTTCGGACAGGGAAAGGGGAGACCCAGTACTTC.

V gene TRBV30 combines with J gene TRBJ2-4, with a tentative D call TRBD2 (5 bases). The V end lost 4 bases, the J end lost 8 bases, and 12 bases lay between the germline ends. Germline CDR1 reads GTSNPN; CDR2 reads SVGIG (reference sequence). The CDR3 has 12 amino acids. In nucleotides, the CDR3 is TGTGCCTGGATGCGCGGAGGAGACATTCAGTACTTC. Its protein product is CAWMRGGDIQYF.

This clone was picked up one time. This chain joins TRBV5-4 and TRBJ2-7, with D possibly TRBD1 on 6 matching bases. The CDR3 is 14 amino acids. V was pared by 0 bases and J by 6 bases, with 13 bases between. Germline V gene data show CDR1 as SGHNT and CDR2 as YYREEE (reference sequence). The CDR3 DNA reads TGTGCCAGCAGCTTGGAGGTCAGGGGTTCCGAGCAGTACTTC. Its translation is CASSLEVRGSEQYF.

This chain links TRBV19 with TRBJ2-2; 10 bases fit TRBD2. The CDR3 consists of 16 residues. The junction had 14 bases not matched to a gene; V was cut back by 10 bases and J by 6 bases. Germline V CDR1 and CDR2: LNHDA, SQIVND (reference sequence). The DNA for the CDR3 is TGTGCCACTACAAACCTAGCGGGAGTTGGGGCCGGGGAGCTGTTTTTT. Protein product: CATTNLAGVGAGELFF.

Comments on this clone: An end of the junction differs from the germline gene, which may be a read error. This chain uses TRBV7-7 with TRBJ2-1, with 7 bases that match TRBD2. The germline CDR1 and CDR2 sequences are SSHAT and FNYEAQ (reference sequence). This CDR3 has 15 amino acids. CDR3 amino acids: CASSWAGASYNEQFF. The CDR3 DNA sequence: TGTGCTAGCAGCTGGGCGGGAGCATCCTACAATGAGCAGTTCTTC.

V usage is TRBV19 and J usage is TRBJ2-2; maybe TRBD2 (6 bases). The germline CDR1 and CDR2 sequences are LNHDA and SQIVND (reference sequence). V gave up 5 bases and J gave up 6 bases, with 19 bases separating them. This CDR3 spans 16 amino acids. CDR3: CASSFPPRGWSGELFF. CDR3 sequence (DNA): TGTGCCAGTAGTTTCCCCCCCCGGGGGTGGTCCGGGGAGCTGTTTTTT.

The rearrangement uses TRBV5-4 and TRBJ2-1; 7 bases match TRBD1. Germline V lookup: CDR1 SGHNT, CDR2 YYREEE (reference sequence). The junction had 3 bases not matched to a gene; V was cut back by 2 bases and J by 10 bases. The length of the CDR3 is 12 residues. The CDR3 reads CASSLQGYEQFF. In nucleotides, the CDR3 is TGTGCCAGCAGCTTACAGGGGTACGAGCAGTTCTTC.

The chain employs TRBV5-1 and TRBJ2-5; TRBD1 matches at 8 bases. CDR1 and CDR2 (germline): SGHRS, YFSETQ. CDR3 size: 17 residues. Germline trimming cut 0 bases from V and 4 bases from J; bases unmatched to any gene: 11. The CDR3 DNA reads TGCGCCAGCAGCTTGGCCATCGGGACAGGAGGTCGAGAGACCCAGTACTTC. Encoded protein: CASSLAIGTGGRETQYF.

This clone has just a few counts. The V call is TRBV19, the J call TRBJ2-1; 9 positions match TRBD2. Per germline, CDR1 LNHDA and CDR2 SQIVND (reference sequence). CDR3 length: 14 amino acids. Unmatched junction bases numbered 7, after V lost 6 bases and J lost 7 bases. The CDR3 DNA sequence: TGTGCCAGTAGGACTAGCGGTACAAGGAATGAGCAGTTCTTC. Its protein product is CASRTSGTRNEQFF.

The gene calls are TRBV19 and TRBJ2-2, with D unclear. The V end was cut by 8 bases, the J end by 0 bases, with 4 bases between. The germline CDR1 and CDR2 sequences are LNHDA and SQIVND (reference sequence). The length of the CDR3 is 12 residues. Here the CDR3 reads CASCANTGELFF. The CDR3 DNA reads TGTGCCAGTTGCGCGAACACCGGGGAGCTGTTTTTT. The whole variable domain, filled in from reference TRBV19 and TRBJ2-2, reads DGGITQSPKYLFRKEGQNVTLSCEQNLNHDAMYWYRQDPGQGLRLIYYSQIVNDFQKGDIAEGYSVSREKKESFPLTVTSAQKNPTAFYLCASCANTGELFFGEGSRLTVL.

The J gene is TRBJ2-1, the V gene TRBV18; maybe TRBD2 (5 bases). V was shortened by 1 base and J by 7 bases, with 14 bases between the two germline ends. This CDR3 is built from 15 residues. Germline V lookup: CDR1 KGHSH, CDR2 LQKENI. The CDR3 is CASSPRGSYYNEQFF. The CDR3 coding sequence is TGTGCCAGCTCACCACGAGGGAGTTACTATAATGAGCAGTTCTTC.

For the CDR3, the DNA is TGTGCCAGTAGTATTAGGGGCGGGACAGGGGCTACCGAGCAGTACTTC. It codes for CASSIRGGTGATEQYF. V usage is TRBV19 and J usage is TRBJ2-7, with 10 bases aligning to TRBD1. The CDR3 totals 16 residues. Unmatched junction bases numbered 11, after V lost 3 bases and J lost 6 bases. Germline V gene sequence: CDR1 LNHDA, CDR2 SQIVND (reference sequence).